This T cell receptor beta chain was sequenced in a study of early T cells in non-severe SARS-CoV-2 infection. Looking at the study overall: Chains were not paired, and sequencing was done on bulk RNA from unsorted whole blood.

In this sample, this clonotype turned up a few times. What it binds is not known. In germline, CDR1 is SNHLY, CDR2 FYNNEI. The CDR3 spans 13 residues. V lost 8 bases and J lost 5; bases outside the gene matches: 6. Study-wide findings and caveats: The matching step, a VDJdb search, favored anti-spike CD8 responses and missed private and CD4 specificities.

Tagging with unique molecular identifiers was applied to individual cDNA molecules. TCRdb analysed the 5' RACE reads with MiXCR anew, one entry per CDR3 protein. The data hold approximately 32,000 distinct CDR3 sequences, with 6.6% observed a single time. The specimen was whole blood. The rearrangement uses TRBV2 and TRBJ1-1, with 9 nucleotides matching TRBD1. This TCR was sampled from an adult who was a healthcare worker with PCR-confirmed SARS-CoV-2 infection or an uninfected control (not recorded which). In nucleotides, the CDR3 is TGTGCCAGCGAGCTGACAGGGGGAACTGAAGCTTTCTTT. It codes for CASELTGGTEAFF.